One and the same sample provided the 12 T cell receptor beta chains below, sequenced in a study of OX40 agonist ivuxolimab in advanced cancers. The data were produced by immunoSEQ multiplex PCR, yet TCRdb's version contains in-frame clones alone and is incomplete. The sample lists 40,000 to 60,000 clones, roughly 84% occurring once. The source material was CD4+ or CD8+ T cells sorted from blood, sampled in a trial of the OX40 agonist ivuxolimab. Receptors originate from an adult with an advanced solid tumor such as melanoma, head and neck, liver or kidney cancer.

The CDR3: CASSQGQETQYF. Here the CDR3 DNA reads TGTGCCAGCTCTCAGGGGCAAGAGACCCAGTACTTC. The chain couples TRBV2 to TRBJ2-5; possibly TRBD1 for D (6 bases). CDR3 length: 12 residues. V shed 8 bases and J shed 2 bases, with 9 bases lying between them. The germline CDR1 and CDR2 sequences are SNHLY and FYNNEI.

This chain uses TRBV5-1 with TRBJ2-5; 8 positions agree with TRBD1. The ends lost 2 bases at V and 1 base at J; junction bases unmatched: 4. This CDR3 is 15 amino acids long. Per the germline V gene, CDR1 is SGHRS and CDR2 is YFSETQ. Written as DNA, the CDR3 is TGCGCCAGCAGCTTAACAGGGGGGCTCCAAGAGACCCAGTACTTC. This codes for CASSLTGGLQETQYF.

The V and J genes are TRBV15 and TRBJ1-1; D is possibly TRBD1 (6 bases). This CDR3 is 16 amino acids long. From germline, CDR1 is LNHNV and CDR2 YYDKDF (reference sequence). V lost 0 bases and J 1 base, leaving 12 bases between the germline ends. In nucleotides, the CDR3 is TGTGCCACCAGCAGAGATTTGGGACACCAGAACACTGAAGCTTTCTTT. It is translated as CATSRDLGHQNTEAFF. Looking up the rest from reference TRBV15 and TRBJ1-1 gives the full variable domain: DAMVIQNPRYQVTQFGKPVTLSCSQTLNHNVMYWYQQKSSQAPKLLFHYYDKDFNNEADTPDNFQSRRPNTSFCFLDIRSPGLGDTAMYLCATSRDLGHQNTEAFFGQGTRLTVV.

In its sample, this clone was seen once. The J gene is TRBJ1-1, the V gene TRBV29-1; TRBD1 might be the D (5 bases). The CDR3 length is 10 residues. Per the germline V gene, CDR1 is SQVTM and CDR2 is ANQGSEA. The CDR3, as DNA: TGCGCGGGGGGGGACACTGAAGCTTTCTTT. Translating gives CAGGDTEAFF. Based on the CDR3 plus reference TRBV29-1 and TRBJ1-1, the full variable domain is SAVISQKPSRDICQRGTSLTIQCQVDSQVTMMFWYRQQPGQSLTLIATANQGSEATYESGFVIDKFPISRPNLTFSTLTVSNMSPEDSSIYLCAGGDTEAFFGQGTRLTVV.

This clone showed up just a few times. The chain joins TRBV7-9 to TRBJ1-2; D remains ambiguous. This CDR3 is built from 12 residues. Germline V CDR1 and CDR2: SEHNR, FQNEAQ (reference sequence). V was cut by 1 base and J by 8 bases, with 8 bases left in between. The CDR3, as DNA: TGTGCCAGCAGCTTAGGGTCGGTGGGCTACACCTTC. This sequence encodes CASSLGSVGYTF.

This clone was recorded once. The chain recombines TRBV2 with TRBJ1-6; 7 nucleotides line up with TRBD1. The CDR3 is 16 residues long. CDR1 SNHLY and CDR2 FYNNEI come from the germline V gene. V lost 6 bases, J lost 2 bases, and 7 bases stayed unmatched. CDR3 DNA: TGTGCCAGCAGGAACAGGGGAGAGACCTATAATTCACCCCTCCACTTT. This codes for CASRNRGETYNSPLHF.

The V gene is TRBV6-1, the J gene TRBJ1-1; tentative D call: TRBD1 (5 bases). V lost 6 bases, J lost 6 bases, and 17 bases lay in between. The germline gives CDR1 MNHNS, CDR2 SASEGT. CDR3 size: 14 residues. CDR3 DNA sequence: TGTGCCAGCAGCCAACATCTCACAGGCGCTGAAGCTTTCTTT. Translated: CASSQHLTGAEAFF.

CDR3 nucleotides: TGTGCCACCAGCAGAGGTGGGAACACAAACACTGAAGCTTTCTTT. Protein: CATSRGGNTNTEAFF. The rearrangement links TRBV15 to TRBJ1-1, with no clear D. CDR1 is LNHNV, CDR2 YYDKDF, per germline (reference sequence). Trimming left V 1 base short and J 2 bases short, with 11 bases between. The length of the CDR3 is 15 residues.

The chain employs TRBV6-5 and TRBJ1-4; D ambiguous. V shed 6 bases and J shed 10 bases, with 12 bases lying between them. From germline, CDR1 is MNHEY and CDR2 SVGAGI. The CDR3 has 12 amino acids. The DNA of the CDR3 is TGTGCCAGCAGCCAACGGAGAGGAAAACTGTTTTTT. Its protein is CASSQRRGKLFF.

The V call is TRBV7-7, the J call TRBJ2-7; 8 nucleotides match TRBD1. The V segment lost 6 bases and the J segment 6 bases; nucleotides outside the gene matches: 7. The CDR3 length is 13 residues. CDR1 and CDR2 (germline): SSHAT, FNYEAQ (reference sequence). The CDR3 bases are TGTGCCAGCAGTACCGGGACAGGAGGCGAGCAGTACTTC. This codes for CASSTGTGGEQYF.

The V and J genes are TRBV5-1 and TRBJ2-7; weak D call: TRBD1 (5 bases). The germline V gene encodes CDR1 SGHRS and CDR2 YFSETQ. The CDR3 has 14 residues. Trimming shortened V by 1 base and J by 1 base, and 9 bases separated the two germline ends. The CDR3, as DNA: TGCGCCAGCAGCTTGACAGGCACGTCCTACGAGCAGTACTTC. This translates into CASSLTGTSYEQYF.

The chain has TRBV7-9 and TRBJ1-1; 12 bases map to TRBD1. V was pared by 1 base and J by 7 bases, with 4 bases of the junction left unmatched. There are 15 residues in the CDR3. Germline V gives CDR1 SEHNR, CDR2 FQNEAQ (reference sequence). This CDR3 reads CASSLVGQGAIEAFF. CDR3 DNA: TGTGCCAGCAGCTTAGTGGGACAGGGGGCGATTGAAGCTTTCTTT. Drawing the rest from reference TRBV7-9 and TRBJ1-1, the complete variable domain is DTGVSQNPRHKITKRGQNVTFRCDPISEHNRLYWYRQTLGQGPEFLTYFQNEAQLEKSRLLSDRFSAERPKGSFSTLEIQRTEQGDSAMYLCASSLVGQGAIEAFFGQGTRLTVV.